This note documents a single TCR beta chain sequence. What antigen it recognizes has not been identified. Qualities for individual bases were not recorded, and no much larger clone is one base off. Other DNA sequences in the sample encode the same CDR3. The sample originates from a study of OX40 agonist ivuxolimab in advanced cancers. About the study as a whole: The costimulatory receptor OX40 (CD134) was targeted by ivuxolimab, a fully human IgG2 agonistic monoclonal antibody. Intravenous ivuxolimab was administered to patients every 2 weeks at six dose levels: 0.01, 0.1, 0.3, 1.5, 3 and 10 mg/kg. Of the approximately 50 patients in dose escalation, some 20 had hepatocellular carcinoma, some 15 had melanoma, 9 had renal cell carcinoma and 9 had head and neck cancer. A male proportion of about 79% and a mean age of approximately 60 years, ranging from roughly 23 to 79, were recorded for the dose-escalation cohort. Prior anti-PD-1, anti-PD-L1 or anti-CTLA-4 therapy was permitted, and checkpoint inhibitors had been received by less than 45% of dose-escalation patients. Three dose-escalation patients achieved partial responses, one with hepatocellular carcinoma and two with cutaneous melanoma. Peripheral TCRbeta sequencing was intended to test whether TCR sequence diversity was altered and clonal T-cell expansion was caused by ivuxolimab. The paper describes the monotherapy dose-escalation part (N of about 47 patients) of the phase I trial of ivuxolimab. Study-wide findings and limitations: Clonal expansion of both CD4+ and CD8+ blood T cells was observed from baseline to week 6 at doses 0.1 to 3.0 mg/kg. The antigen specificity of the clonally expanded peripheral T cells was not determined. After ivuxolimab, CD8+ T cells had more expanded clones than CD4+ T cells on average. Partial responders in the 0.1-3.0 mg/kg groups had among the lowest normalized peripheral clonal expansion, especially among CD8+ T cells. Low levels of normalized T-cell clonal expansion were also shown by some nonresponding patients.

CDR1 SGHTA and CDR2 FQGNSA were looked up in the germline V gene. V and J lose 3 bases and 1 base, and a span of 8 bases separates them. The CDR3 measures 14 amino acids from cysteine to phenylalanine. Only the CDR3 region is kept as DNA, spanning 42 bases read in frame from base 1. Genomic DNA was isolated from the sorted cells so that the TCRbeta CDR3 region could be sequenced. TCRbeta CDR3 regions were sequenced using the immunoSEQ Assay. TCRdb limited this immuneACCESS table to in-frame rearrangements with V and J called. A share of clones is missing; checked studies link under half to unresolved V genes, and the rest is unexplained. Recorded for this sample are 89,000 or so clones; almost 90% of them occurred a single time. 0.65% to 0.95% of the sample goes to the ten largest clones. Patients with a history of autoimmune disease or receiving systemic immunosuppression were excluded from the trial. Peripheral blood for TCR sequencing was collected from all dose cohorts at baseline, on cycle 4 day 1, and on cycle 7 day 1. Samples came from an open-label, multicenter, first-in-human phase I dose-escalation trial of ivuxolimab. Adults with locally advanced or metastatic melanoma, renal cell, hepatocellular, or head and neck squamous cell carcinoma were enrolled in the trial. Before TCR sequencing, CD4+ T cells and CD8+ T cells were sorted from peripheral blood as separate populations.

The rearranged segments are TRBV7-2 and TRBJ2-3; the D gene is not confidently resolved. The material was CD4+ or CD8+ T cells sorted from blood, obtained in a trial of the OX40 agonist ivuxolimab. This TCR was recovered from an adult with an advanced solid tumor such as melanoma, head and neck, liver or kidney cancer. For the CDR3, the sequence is CASSLAFRTDTQYF. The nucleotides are TGTGCCAGCAGCTTGGCTTTTCGCACAGATACGCAGTATTTT. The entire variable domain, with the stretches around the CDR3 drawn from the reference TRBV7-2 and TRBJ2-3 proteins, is GAGVSQSPSNKVTEKGKDVELRCDPISGHTALYWYRQSLGQGLEFLIYFQGNSAPDKSGLPSDRFSAERTGGSVSTLTIQRTQQEDSAVYLCASSLAFRTDTQYFGPGTRLTVL.